This TCR beta chain was found in a study of vaccination effects on CD4 cells after COVID-19. Study-level information: Post-vaccine specimens were collected at a median of 72 days following the second dose.

V shed 0 bases and J shed 2 bases, with 10 bases lying between them. The CDR3 is made up of 16 amino acids. The germline V gene has CDR1 MNHEY and CDR2 SVGAGI. Clones were sequenced by immunoSEQ multiplex PCR, and TCRdb holds only the in-frame ones, with some missing. The sample has some 30,000 clones; roughly 80% are singletons. Before any sequencing was done, the ViraFEST assay used viral peptide pools to expand antigen-specific CD4+ T cells. Culture proceeded for 10 days, and CD4+ T cells were then isolated. Participants completed two doses of the BNT162b2 or mRNA-1273 vaccine. On this clone: As yet, its antigen is unknown.

Study results and limitations: Relatively few convalescent patients took part in the study, which had no early post-infection timepoints. At late timepoints after vaccination, vaccine- and infection-induced clones shrank markedly.

V gene TRBV6-5 combines with J gene TRBJ2-2; TRBD2 is a possible D gene (5 bases). This TCR derives from a human donor who received a COVID-19 vaccine. Some clones in this sample may be carry-over from other donors' samples. The source was CD4+ T cells from PBMCs cultured with HCoV-NL63 spike peptides, collected after COVID-19 vaccination. CDR3 region: CASSYSRAFNTGELFF. CDR3 nucleotide sequence: TGTGCCAGCAGTTACTCGAGGGCCTTCAACACCGGGGAGCTGTTTTTT.